This TCR beta chain was documented in a study of regulatory T cells in long-lasting Graves disease. At the level of the study: Those with persistent Graves' disease had received antithyroid drugs for over 5 years with positive TSH receptor antibodies. Study-level findings and limits: Only a small sample size was used, which may have cut accuracy. Persistent disease exhibited a predilection for TRBV28, TRBJ1-2 and TRBJ2-5.

Concerning this clonotype: Its specificity is unknown.

Germline-derived CDR1 and CDR2 are SGHTA and FQGNSA. Trimming removed 6 bases from V and 5 bases from J; junction bases left unmatched: 6. The CDR3 has 15 amino acids. The TCR beta library used iRepertoire HTBI primers with Arm-PCR amplification of CDR3. From the multiplex PCR reads, TCRdb called clonotypes with MiXCR, one entry per CDR3 protein. The sample holds roughly 400,000 distinct CDR3 sequences, 20% to 25% seen once. Time point given: persistent/refractory GD, antithyroid drugs over 5 years with positive TRAb. The TCR library was made from RNA extracted from PBMCs. Approximately 9.6 milliliters of peripheral blood were drawn into EDTA tubes.

This material consisted of peripheral blood mononuclear cells (PBMCs), taken when the disease was refractory, from a patient treated with antithyroid drugs. This TCR came from a female donor with Graves disease. This chain links TRBV7-2 with TRBJ2-5, with 13 bases aligning to TRBD2. The CDR3 loop is CASSPELAGGETQYF. In nucleotides, the CDR3 is TGTGCCAGCAGTCCAGAACTAGCGGGAGGGGAGACCCAGTACTTC.